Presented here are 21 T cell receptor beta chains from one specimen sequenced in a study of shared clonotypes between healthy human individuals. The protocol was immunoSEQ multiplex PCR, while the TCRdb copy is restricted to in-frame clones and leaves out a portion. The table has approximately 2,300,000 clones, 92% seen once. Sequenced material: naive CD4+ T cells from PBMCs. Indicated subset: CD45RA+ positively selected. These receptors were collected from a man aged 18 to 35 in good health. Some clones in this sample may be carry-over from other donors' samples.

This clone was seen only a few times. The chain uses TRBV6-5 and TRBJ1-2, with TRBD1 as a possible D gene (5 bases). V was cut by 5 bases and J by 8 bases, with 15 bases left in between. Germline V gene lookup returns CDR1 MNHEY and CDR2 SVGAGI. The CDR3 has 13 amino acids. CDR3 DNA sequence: TGTGCCAGCAGTGCGCAGGGACCCGAAGGCTACACCTTC. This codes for CASSAQGPEGYTF.

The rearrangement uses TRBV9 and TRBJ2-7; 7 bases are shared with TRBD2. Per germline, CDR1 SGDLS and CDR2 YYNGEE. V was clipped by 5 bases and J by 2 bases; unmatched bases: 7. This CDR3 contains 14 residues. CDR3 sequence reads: CASSLTSETYEQYF. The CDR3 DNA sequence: TGTGCCAGCAGTCTAACTAGCGAAACCTACGAGCAGTACTTC.

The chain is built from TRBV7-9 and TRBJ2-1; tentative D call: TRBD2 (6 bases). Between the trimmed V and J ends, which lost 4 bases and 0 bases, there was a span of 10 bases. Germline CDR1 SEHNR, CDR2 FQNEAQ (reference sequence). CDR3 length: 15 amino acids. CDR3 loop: CASSSRDFSYNEQFF. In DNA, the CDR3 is TGTGCCAGCAGCTCCCGGGACTTCTCCTACAATGAGCAGTTCTTC.

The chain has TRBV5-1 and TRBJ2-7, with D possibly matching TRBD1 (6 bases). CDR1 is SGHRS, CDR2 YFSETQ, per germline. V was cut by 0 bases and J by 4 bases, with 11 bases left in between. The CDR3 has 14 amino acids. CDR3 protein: CASSLAPTGYEQYF. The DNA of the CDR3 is TGCGCCAGCAGCTTGGCCCCAACAGGGTACGAGCAGTACTTC.

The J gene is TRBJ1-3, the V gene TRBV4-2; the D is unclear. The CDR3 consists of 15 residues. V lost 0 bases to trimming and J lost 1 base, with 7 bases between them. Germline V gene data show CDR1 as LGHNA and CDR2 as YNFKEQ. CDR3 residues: CASSQEKGSGNTIYF. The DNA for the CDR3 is TGTGCCAGCAGCCAAGAGAAAGGGTCTGGAAACACCATATATTTT.

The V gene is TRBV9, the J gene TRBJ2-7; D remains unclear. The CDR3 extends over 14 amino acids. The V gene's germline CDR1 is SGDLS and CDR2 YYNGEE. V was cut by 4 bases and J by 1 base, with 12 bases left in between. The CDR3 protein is CASSRTTASYEQYF. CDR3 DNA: TGTGCCAGCAGCCGTACTACTGCTTCCTACGAGCAGTACTTC.

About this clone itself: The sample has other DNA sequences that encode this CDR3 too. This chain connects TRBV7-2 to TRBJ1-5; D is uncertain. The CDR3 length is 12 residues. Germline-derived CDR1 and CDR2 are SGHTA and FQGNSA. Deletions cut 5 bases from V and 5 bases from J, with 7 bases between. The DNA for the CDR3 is TGTGCCAGCAGCCCTGGGGATCAGCCCCAGCATTTT. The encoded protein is CASSPGDQPQHF.

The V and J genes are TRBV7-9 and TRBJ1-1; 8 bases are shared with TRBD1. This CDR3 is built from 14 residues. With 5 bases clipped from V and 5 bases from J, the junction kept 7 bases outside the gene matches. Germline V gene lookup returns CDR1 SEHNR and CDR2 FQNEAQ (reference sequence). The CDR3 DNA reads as TGTGCCAGCAGCCTTCTCAGGGGGCAGACTGAAGCTTTCTTT. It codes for CASSLLRGQTEAFF. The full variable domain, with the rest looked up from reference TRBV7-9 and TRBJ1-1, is DTGVSQNPRHKITKRGQNVTFRCDPISEHNRLYWYRQTLGQGPEFLTYFQNEAQLEKSRLLSDRFSAERPKGSFSTLEIQRTEQGDSAMYLCASSLLRGQTEAFFGQGTRLTVV.

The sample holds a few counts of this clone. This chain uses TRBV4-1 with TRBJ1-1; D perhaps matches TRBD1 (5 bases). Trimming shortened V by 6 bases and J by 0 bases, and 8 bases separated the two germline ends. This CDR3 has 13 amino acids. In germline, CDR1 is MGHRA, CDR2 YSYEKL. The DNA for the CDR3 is TGCGCCAGCAGGGGGGGTTTGAACACTGAAGCTTTCTTT. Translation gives CASRGGLNTEAFF.

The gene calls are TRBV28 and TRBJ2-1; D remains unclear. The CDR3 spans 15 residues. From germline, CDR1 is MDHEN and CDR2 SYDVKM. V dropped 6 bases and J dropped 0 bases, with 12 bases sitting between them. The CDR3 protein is CASSPSPSSYNEQFF. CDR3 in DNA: TGTGCCAGCAGCCCCAGTCCAAGCTCCTACAATGAGCAGTTCTTC.

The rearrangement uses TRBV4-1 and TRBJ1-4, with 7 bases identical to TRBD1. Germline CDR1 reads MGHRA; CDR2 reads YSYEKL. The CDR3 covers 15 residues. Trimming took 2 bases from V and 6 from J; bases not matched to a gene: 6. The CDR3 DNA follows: TGCGCCAGCAGCCAACTCCAGGGGGGGTATGAAAAACTGTTTTTT. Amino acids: CASSQLQGGYEKLFF.

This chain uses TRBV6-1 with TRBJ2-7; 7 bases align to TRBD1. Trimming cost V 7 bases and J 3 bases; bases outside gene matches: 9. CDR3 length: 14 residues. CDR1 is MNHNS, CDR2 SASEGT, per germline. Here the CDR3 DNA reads TGTGCCAGCAACCTGGAAGGGGGCAACTACGAGCAGTACTTC. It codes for CASNLEGGNYEQYF.

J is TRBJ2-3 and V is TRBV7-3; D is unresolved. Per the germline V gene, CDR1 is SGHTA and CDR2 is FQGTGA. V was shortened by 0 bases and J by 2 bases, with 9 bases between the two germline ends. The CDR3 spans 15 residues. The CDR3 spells CASSLTSFTTDTQYF. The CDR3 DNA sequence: TGTGCCAGCAGCTTAACGAGTTTCACCACAGATACGCAGTATTTT.

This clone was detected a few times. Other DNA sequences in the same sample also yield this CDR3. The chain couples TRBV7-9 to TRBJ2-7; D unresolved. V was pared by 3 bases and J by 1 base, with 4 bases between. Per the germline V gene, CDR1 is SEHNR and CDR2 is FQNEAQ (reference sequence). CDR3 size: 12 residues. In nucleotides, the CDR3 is TGTGCCAGCAGCTTCAGTTCCTACGAGCAGTACTTC. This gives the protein CASSFSSYEQYF.

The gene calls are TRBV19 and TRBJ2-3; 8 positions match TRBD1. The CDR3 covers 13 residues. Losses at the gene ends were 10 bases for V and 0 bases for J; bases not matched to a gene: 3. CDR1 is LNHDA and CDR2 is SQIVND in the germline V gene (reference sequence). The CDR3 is CATSGGSTDTQYF. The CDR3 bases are TGTGCCACCTCAGGGGGCAGCACAGATACGCAGTATTTT. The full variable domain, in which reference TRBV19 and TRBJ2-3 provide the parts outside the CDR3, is DGGITQSPKYLFRKEGQNVTLSCEQNLNHDAMYWYRQDPGQGLRLIYYSQIVNDFQKGDIAEGYSVSREKKESFPLTVTSAQKNPTAFYLCATSGGSTDTQYFGPGTRLTVL.

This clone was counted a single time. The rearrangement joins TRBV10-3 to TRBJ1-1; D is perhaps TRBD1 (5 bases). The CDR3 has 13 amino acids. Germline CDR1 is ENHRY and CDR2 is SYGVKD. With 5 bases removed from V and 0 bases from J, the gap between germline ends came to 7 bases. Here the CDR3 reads CAISLTVNTEAFF. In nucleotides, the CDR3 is TGTGCCATCAGTTTGACAGTGAACACTGAAGCTTTCTTT.

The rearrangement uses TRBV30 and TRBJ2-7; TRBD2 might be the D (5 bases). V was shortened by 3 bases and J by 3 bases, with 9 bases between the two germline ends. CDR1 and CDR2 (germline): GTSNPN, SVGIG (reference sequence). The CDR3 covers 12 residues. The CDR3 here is CAWRRESYEQYF. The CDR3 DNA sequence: TGTGCCTGGAGAAGGGAGAGCTACGAGCAGTACTTC.

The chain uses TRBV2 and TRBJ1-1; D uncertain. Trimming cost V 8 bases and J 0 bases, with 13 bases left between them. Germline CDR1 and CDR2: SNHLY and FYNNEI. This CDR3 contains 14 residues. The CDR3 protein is CASGSIKLNTEAFF. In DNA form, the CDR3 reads TGTGCCAGCGGTAGCATTAAACTGAACACTGAAGCTTTCTTT.

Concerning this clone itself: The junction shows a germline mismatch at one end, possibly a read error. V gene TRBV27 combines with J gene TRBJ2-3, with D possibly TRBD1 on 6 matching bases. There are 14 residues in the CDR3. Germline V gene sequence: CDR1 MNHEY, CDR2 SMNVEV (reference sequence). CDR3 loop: CASSLDFNQDSLRF. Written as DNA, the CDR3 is TGTGCCAGCAGTTTAGACTTCAATCAGGACAGCCTCCGATTT.

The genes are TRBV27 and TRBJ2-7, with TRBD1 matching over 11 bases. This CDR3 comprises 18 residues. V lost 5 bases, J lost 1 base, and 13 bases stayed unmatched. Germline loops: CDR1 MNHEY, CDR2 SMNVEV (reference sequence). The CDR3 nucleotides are TGTGCCAGCAGTCGAACCCGCACCGGGACAGGGGGTTCCTACGAGCAGTACTTC. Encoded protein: CASSRTRTGTGGSYEQYF.

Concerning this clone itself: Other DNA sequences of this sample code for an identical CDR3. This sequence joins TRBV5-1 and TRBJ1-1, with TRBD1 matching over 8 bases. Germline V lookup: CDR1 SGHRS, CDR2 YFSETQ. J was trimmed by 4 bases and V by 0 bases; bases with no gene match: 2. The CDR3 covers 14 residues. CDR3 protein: CASSLGTGSTEAFF. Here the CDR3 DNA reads TGCGCCAGCAGCTTGGGGACAGGGAGCACTGAAGCTTTCTTT.